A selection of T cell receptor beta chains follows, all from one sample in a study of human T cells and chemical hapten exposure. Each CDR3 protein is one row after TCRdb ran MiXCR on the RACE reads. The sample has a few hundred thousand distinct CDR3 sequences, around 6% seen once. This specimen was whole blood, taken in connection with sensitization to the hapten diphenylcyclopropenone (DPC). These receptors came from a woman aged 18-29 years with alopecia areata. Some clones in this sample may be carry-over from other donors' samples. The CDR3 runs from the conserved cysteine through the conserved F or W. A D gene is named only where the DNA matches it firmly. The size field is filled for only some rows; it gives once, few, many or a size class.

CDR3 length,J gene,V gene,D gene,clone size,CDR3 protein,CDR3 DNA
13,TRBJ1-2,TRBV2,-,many,CASSVPANYGYTF,TGTGCCAGCAGTGTGCCAGCTAACTATGGCTACACCTTC
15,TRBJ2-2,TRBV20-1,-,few,CSARDNKFGTGELFF,TGCAGTGCTAGAGATAATAAATTTGGCACCGGGGAGCTGTTTTTT
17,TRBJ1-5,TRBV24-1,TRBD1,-,CATSDPGQGESNQPQHF,TGTGCCACCAGTGATCCAGGACAGGGGGAGAGCAATCAGCCCCAGCATTTT
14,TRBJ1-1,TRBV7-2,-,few,CASSLEPGYTEAFF,TGTGCCAGCAGCTTAGAACCGGGGTACACTGAAGCTTTCTTT
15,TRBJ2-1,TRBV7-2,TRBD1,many,CASSRGQGDYNEQFF,TGTGCCAGCAGCCGGGGACAGGGGGACTACAATGAGCAGTTCTTC
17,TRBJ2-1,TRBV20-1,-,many,CSARVTTGRSSYNEQFF,TGCAGTGCTAGGGTCACAACAGGGAGGAGCTCCTACAATGAGCAGTTCTTC
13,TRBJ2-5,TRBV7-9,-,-,CASSLGVPETQYF,TGTGCCAGCAGCTTAGGGGTCCCCGAGACCCAGTACTTC
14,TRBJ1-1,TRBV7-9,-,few,CASSTGHMNTEAFF,TGTGCCAGCAGCACGGGACATATGAACACTGAAGCTTTCTTT
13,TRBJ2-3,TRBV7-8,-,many,CASRTRGTDTQYF,TGTGCCAGCAGAACGAGAGGCACAGATACGCAGTATTTT
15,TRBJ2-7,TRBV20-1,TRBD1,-,CSARVTGDHYYEQYF,TGCAGTGCTAGGGTTACAGGGGACCACTACTACGAGCAGTACTTC
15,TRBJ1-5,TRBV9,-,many,CASSGGSDGNQPQHF,TGTGCCAGCAGCGGTGGATCGGATGGCAATCAGCCCCAGCATTTT
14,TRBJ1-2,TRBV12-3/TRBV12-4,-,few,CASSFVPPNYGYTF,TGTGCCAGCAGTTTTGTACCCCCGAACTATGGCTACACCTTC
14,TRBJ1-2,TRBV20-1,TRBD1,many,CSARSQGGYYGYTF,TGCAGTGCTAGATCCCAGGGGGGGTATTATGGCTACACCTTC
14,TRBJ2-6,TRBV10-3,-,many,CAISELSGANVLTF,TGTGCCATCAGTGAGCTCTCTGGGGCCAACGTCCTGACTTTC
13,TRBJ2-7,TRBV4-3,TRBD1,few,CASSQQQGTVGYF,TGCGCCAGCAGCCAACAACAGGGGACAGTGGGGTACTTC
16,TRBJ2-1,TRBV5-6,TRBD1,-,CASSLGQGFSYNEQFF,TGTGCCAGCAGCTTGGGACAGGGGTTCTCCTACAATGAGCAGTTCTTC
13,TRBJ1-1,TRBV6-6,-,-,CASSYGTLDVPFF,TGTGCCAGCAGTTACGGGACACTTGATGTTCCTTTCTTT
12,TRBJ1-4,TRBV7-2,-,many,CASSTRNEKLFF,TGTGCCAGCAGCACTCGTAATGAAAAACTGTTTTTT
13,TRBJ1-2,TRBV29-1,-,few,CSVDETDNYGYTF,TGCAGCGTTGACGAGACAGATAACTATGGCTACACCTTC
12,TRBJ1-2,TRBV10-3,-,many,CAISEGRVSYTF,TGTGCCATCAGTGAAGGTCGCGTTAGCTACACCTTC
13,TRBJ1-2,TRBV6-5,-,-,CASSYDSGDGYTF,TGTGCCAGCAGTTACGACAGCGGCGATGGCTACACCTTC
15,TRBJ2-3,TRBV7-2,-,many,CASSEPDLTTDTQYF,TGTGCCAGCAGCGAGCCAGACCTCACCACAGATACGCAGTATTTT
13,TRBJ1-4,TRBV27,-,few,CASSQWANEKLFF,TGTGCCAGCAGTCAGTGGGCTAATGAAAAACTGTTTTTT
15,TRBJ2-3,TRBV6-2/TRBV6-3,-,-,CASSPDGDSTDTQYF,TGTGCCAGCAGCCCCGACGGGGACAGCACAGATACGCAGTATTTT
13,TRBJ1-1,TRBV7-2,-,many,CASSLVQDTEAFF,TGTGCCAGCAGCTTAGTACAGGACACTGAAGCTTTCTTT
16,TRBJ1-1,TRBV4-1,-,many,CASSQDSARRTAEAFF,TGCGCCAGCAGCCAAGATTCGGCCCGACGGACGGCTGAAGCTTTCTTT
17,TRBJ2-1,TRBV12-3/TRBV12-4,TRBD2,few,CASSWAGGLKGHNEQFF,TGTGCCAGCAGTTGGGCGGGGGGGCTAAAAGGACACAATGAGCAGTTCTTC
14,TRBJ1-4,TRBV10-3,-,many,CAISDGRGNEKLFF,TGTGCCATCAGTGACGGCAGGGGAAATGAAAAACTGTTTTTT
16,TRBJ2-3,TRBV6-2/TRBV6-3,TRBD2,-,CASSSPKGTRRGTQYF,TGTGCCAGCAGTTCCCCGAAGGGGACTAGACGGGGTACGCAGTATTTT
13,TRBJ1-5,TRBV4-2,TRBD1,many,CASSPTTGSPQHF,TGTGCCAGCAGCCCGACGACAGGGAGCCCCCAGCATTTT
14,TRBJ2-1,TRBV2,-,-,CASMEGIGYNEQFF,TGTGCCAGCATGGAAGGGATTGGCTACAATGAGCAGTTCTTC
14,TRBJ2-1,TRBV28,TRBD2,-,CAILSGGANNEQFF,TGTGCCATCCTCAGCGGGGGGGCCAACAATGAGCAGTTCTTC
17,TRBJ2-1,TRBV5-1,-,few,CASSLLAGRTTHNEQFF,TGCGCCAGCAGCTTACTAGCAGGGAGAACTACCCACAATGAGCAGTTCTTC
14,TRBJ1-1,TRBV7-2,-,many,CASSLQFFNTEAFF,TGTGCCAGCAGCTTACAATTTTTTAACACTGAAGCTTTCTTT
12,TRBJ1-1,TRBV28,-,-,CASNNGALGAFF,TGTGCCAGCAACAACGGTGCCCTCGGCGCTTTCTTT
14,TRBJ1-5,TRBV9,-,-,CASSEAYSNQPQHF,TGTGCCAGCAGCGAGGCTTATAGCAATCAGCCCCAGCATTTT
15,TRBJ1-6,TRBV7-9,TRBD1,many,CASSLGDRGRSPLHF,TGTGCCAGCAGCTTAGGCGACAGGGGGCGTTCACCCCTCCACTTT
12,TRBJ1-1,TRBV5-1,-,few,CASSLERGRAFF,TGCGCCAGCAGCTTGGAGAGGGGGAGAGCTTTCTTT
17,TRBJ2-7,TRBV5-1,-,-,CASSLFSVRGPNYEQYF,TGCGCCAGCAGCTTGTTTTCGGTCCGGGGGCCGAACTACGAGCAGTACTTC